This T cell receptor (beta chain) is drawn from a study of T cell changes during pregnancy in multiple sclerosis. From germline, CDR1 is MGHRA and CDR2 YSYEKL. The CDR3 has 16 residues. The ends lost 6 bases at V and 8 bases at J; junction bases unmatched: 14. Generated by immunoSEQ multiplex PCR, the TCRdb table keeps only in-frame clones and is missing some. The sample consists of approximately 130,000 clones, about 94% of them appearing once. The sample in question was peripheral blood, obtained before pregnancy. This TCR was sampled from a female donor with multiple sclerosis, enrolled in a pregnancy study. V usage is TRBV4-1 and J usage is TRBJ2-1; 9 nucleotides align to TRBD2. In DNA form, the CDR3 reads TGCGCCAGCAGTAAAACGGCTAGCGGGATAAAGGATGAGCAGTTCTTC. This translates into CASSKTASGIKDEQFF.